Listed here are 31 T cell receptor beta chains from one sample, sequenced in a study of somatic mutations in cytotoxic T cells in rheumatoid arthritis. The assay was immunoSEQ multiplex PCR, and TCRdb's table has in-frame clones only and misses some. This sample has roughly 35,000 clones, with about four fifths found just once. Sequencing was performed on CD8+ T cells sorted from blood. These receptors were taken from a man aged 40-49 years in good health.

This clone has only one observation. The chain has TRBV6-6 and TRBJ1-3, with TRBD1 as a possible D gene (6 bases). Germline V CDR1 and CDR2: MNHNY, SVGAGI (reference sequence). The V and J ends lost 0 bases and 4 bases respectively, with 10 bases between them. The CDR3 is made up of 15 amino acids. The CDR3 DNA sequence: TGTGCCAGCAGTTACTCGGGGGCCAGAGGAAACACCATATATTTT. Translating it yields CASSYSGARGNTIYF.

This clone was detected only a few times. The rearrangement links TRBV2 to TRBJ2-7; TRBD1 aligns across 9 bases. The CDR3 has 16 amino acids. CDR1 SNHLY and CDR2 FYNNEI come from the germline V gene. V shed 3 bases and J 2 bases; nucleotides not matched to a gene: 8. The DNA for the CDR3 is TGTGCCAGCAGTGAGCGCTCGACAGGGGGACCCTACGAGCAGTACTTC. Translating it yields CASSERSTGGPYEQYF. Combining the CDR3 with reference TRBV2 and TRBJ2-7 gives the whole variable domain EPEVTQTPSHQVTQMGQEVILRCVPISNHLYFYWYRQILGQKVEFLVSFYNNEISEKSEIFDDQFSVERPDGSNFTLKIRSTKLEDSAMYFCASSERSTGGPYEQYFGPGTRLTVT.

The rearrangement joins TRBV28 to TRBJ2-7; 10 nucleotides line up with TRBD1. The J segment lost 7 bases and the V segment lost 4 bases, leaving 10 bases of the junction unmatched. Per germline, CDR1 MDHEN and CDR2 SYDVKM. CDR3 length equals 15 residues. CDR3 residues: CASSSPDRGFWEQYF. CDR3 bases: TGTGCCAGCAGTTCCCCGGACAGGGGGTTTTGGGAGCAGTACTTC.

J is TRBJ2-7 and V is TRBV19; 8 positions agree with TRBD2. The CDR3 extends over 15 amino acids. The V gene end was trimmed by 7 bases and the J gene end by 7 bases; junction bases not matched to a gene: 15. Germline values: CDR1 LNHDA, CDR2 SQIVND (reference sequence). Here the CDR3 reads CASTPSGSTKREQYF. The CDR3 coding sequence is TGTGCCAGTACCCCCAGCGGGAGCACAAAGAGGGAGCAGTACTTC.

The V call is TRBV19, the J call TRBJ1-1, with unresolved D. The V end lost 3 bases, the J end lost 0 bases, and 5 bases lay between the germline ends. Germline values: CDR1 LNHDA, CDR2 SQIVND (reference sequence). This CDR3 is built from 13 residues. The CDR3 loop reads CASSMSVNTEAFF. The CDR3 DNA follows: TGTGCCAGTAGTATGTCGGTGAACACTGAAGCTTTCTTT.

The chain employs TRBV18 and TRBJ2-7; D possibly corresponds to TRBD1 (5 bases). Trimming stripped 2 bases from V and 2 bases from J, with 10 bases between. Germline CDR1 and CDR2: KGHSH and LQKENI. The CDR3 runs 14 residues. The CDR3 loop is CASSPETVAYEQYF. CDR3 DNA sequence: TGTGCCAGCTCACCAGAGACAGTAGCCTACGAGCAGTACTTC.

The chain joins TRBV4-1 to TRBJ2-7; D unclear. Germline V gene sequence: CDR1 MGHRA, CDR2 YSYEKL. V was cut by 6 bases and J by 2 bases, with 11 bases left in between. The CDR3 contains 13 residues. CDR3: CASRDPEAYEQYF. In DNA form, the CDR3 reads TGCGCCAGCAGAGACCCGGAAGCCTACGAGCAGTACTTC.

The chain combines TRBV29-1 with TRBJ1-1; D unresolved. There are 13 residues in the CDR3. Between the trimmed V and J ends, which lost 0 bases and 0 bases, there was a span of 5 bases. Germline CDR1 SQVTM, CDR2 ANQGSEA. Written as DNA, the CDR3 is TGCAGCGTTGAAGATGGGGTGAACACTGAAGCTTTCTTT. Residues: CSVEDGVNTEAFF.

This clone was seen just once. The V gene is TRBV7-9, the J gene TRBJ2-7; weak D call: TRBD2 (5 bases). The CDR3 has 17 amino acids. V shed 3 bases and J shed 0 bases, with 18 bases lying between them. The germline CDR1 and CDR2 sequences are SEHNR and FQNEAQ (reference sequence). The CDR3 DNA reads TGTGCCAGCAGCTTTCGGTCAAAAGCGGATAGCTCCTACGAGCAGTACTTC. Its protein is CASSFRSKADSSYEQYF.

In this sample, this clone turned up once. The V gene is TRBV19, the J gene TRBJ2-7; 11 nucleotides align to TRBD2. The CDR3 is made up of 14 amino acids. CDR1 is LNHDA and CDR2 is SQIVND in the germline V gene (reference sequence). V was clipped by 8 bases and J by 0 bases; unmatched bases: 3. CDR3 in DNA: TGTGCCAGTCGCACTAGCGGGAGCTCCTACGAGCAGTACTTC. Residues: CASRTSGSSYEQYF.

This chain connects TRBV18 to TRBJ2-7, with 15 bases lining up with TRBD2. The CDR3 is 18 amino acids. With V trimmed by 2 bases and J by 2 bases, 7 bases remained unmatched. Germline CDR1 reads KGHSH; CDR2 reads LQKENI. In DNA, the CDR3 is TGTGCCAGCTCACCAACGGGACTAGCGGGAGGACGGGCCTACGAGCAGTACTTC. Translating it yields CASSPTGLAGGRAYEQYF.

CDR3 in amino acids: CASSVLDREVEAFF. CDR3 DNA: TGTGCCAGCAGTGTACTAGACAGGGAGGTTGAAGCTTTCTTT. This chain links TRBV6-1 with TRBJ1-1; 7 bases map to TRBD1. This CDR3 has 14 amino acids. Germline V lookup: CDR1 MNHNS, CDR2 SASEGT. V was pared by 4 bases and J by 7 bases, with 9 bases of the junction left unmatched.

V is TRBV28 and J is TRBJ2-7; 7 bases align to TRBD2. Trimming at V came to 6 bases and at J to 6 bases, leaving 11 bases not matched to a gene. The CDR3 spans 14 residues. Germline loops: CDR1 MDHEN, CDR2 SYDVKM. The CDR3 DNA follows: TGTGCCAGCAGCTCGGTGAGCGGGACCGGCGAGCAGTACTTC. Amino acid sequence: CASSSVSGTGEQYF.

As to this clone: Other DNA sequences in the same sample also yield this CDR3. CDR3 nucleotides: TGTGCCAGCAGTTTGGGGTCCAATCAGCCCCAGCATTTT. Translation: CASSLGSNQPQHF. This chain joins TRBV27 and TRBJ1-5; D is unresolved. Germline V gene lookup returns CDR1 MNHEY and CDR2 SMNVEV (reference sequence). The CDR3 is 13 residues long. The V and J ends lost 3 bases and 3 bases respectively, with 6 bases between them.

The chain recombines TRBV6-5 with TRBJ2-1; 7 nucleotides line up with TRBD1. Germline CDR1 is MNHEY and CDR2 is SVGAGI. V lost 6 bases, J lost 1 base, and 6 bases stayed unmatched. CDR3 length: 15 amino acids. The CDR3 bases are TGTGCCAGCAGCCGCCGGGACAGATCCTACAATGAGCAGTTCTTC. This encodes CASSRRDRSYNEQFF.

This chain's CDR3 is CASSQDTGVLYGYTF. For the CDR3, the DNA is TGCGCCAGCAGCCAAGATACAGGGGTCCTATATGGCTACACCTTC. The gene calls are TRBV4-1 and TRBJ1-2; 7 bases agree with TRBD1. Looked up from germline, CDR1 is MGHRA and CDR2 is YSYEKL. The CDR3 extends over 15 amino acids. The J segment lost 5 bases and the V segment lost 0 bases, leaving 6 bases of the junction unmatched.

The V and J genes are TRBV27 and TRBJ2-7, with TRBD2 identical over 8 bases. The CDR3 consists of 16 residues. After removal of 2 bases from V and 0 bases from J, the junction contained 6 bases not matched to a gene. Germline values: CDR1 MNHEY, CDR2 SMNVEV (reference sequence). CDR3 region: CASSLLRAGDSYEQYF. DNA of the CDR3: TGTGCCAGCAGTTTACTTCGAGCGGGAGACTCCTACGAGCAGTACTTC.

V and J are TRBV6-1 and TRBJ1-1; TRBD1 matches at 8 bases. Germline assignment: CDR1 MNHNS and CDR2 SASEGT. There are 15 residues in the CDR3. The junction had 2 bases not matched to a gene; V was cut back by 1 base and J by 1 base. The CDR3 coding sequence is TGTGCCAGCAGTGAAGGACAGGGGAGGAACACTGAAGCTTTCTTT. Protein sequence: CASSEGQGRNTEAFF.

V and J are TRBV6-4 and TRBJ2-1; TRBD2 aligns across 9 bases. This CDR3 has 19 residues. The ends lost 8 bases at V and 6 bases at J; junction bases unmatched: 23. Germline V gene lookup returns CDR1 MRHNA and CDR2 SNTAGT. In DNA, the CDR3 is TGTGCCAGCCCCGACGTGACTAGCGGAACTCCCTCCCAAGGCAATGAGCAGTTCTTC. As protein: CASPDVTSGTPSQGNEQFF.

A few counts support this clone. The V and J genes are TRBV27 and TRBJ2-7, with D possibly TRBD1 on 6 matching bases. The CDR3 contains 13 residues. Germline V gene sequence: CDR1 MNHEY, CDR2 SMNVEV (reference sequence). The V end was cut by 5 bases, the J end by 3 bases, with 11 bases between. The CDR3 coding sequence is TGTGCCAGCAGTCACCGGGACAACTACGAGCAGTACTTC. Translating gives CASSHRDNYEQYF.

The CDR3 coding sequence is TGTGCCAGCAGCTTCCCAACGACCGGGACAGAAGAGACCCAGTACTTC. It translates to CASSFPTTGTEETQYF. The gene calls are TRBV7-9 and TRBJ2-5; 7 bases are shared with TRBD1. This CDR3 region has 16 residues. The germline CDR1 and CDR2 sequences are SEHNR and FQNEAQ (reference sequence). J was trimmed by 3 bases and V by 3 bases; bases with no gene match: 10.

The gene calls are TRBV21-1 and TRBJ2-2. TRBV21-1 is a pseudogene locus. CDR3 length: 17 amino acids. CDR3 sequence: CASSKARRKGPAGELFF. Here the CDR3 DNA reads TGTGCCAGCAGCAAAGCCCGTAGAAAAGGGCCGGCCGGGGAGCTGTTTTTT.

The V and J genes are TRBV5-1 and TRBJ1-3; D not resolved. Trimming removed 0 bases at V and 4 bases at J, with 8 bases between. Per the germline V gene, CDR1 is SGHRS and CDR2 is YFSETQ. This CDR3 contains 14 residues. CDR3 sequence (DNA): TGCGCCAGCAGCTTGGAGGTTGCCGGAAACACCATATATTTT. Translating it yields CASSLEVAGNTIYF.

The genes are TRBV15 and TRBJ1-5; 9 bases map to TRBD1. Trimming removed 8 bases from V and 4 bases from J; junction bases left unmatched: 0. The CDR3 is 12 residues long. Germline V gene data show CDR1 as LNHNV and CDR2 as YYDKDF (reference sequence). CDR3 protein: CATGQGNQPQHF. CDR3 in DNA: TGTGCCACCGGACAGGGGAATCAGCCCCAGCATTTT.

V gene TRBV9 combines with J gene TRBJ2-1; 12 bases are a match to TRBD2. V trimming: 1 base; J trimming: 5 bases; junction bases outside the gene matches: 4. The germline V gene has CDR1 SGDLS and CDR2 YYNGEE. This CDR3 has 16 residues. CDR3 sequence reads: CASSVNRLAGDNEQFF. The CDR3 coding sequence is TGTGCCAGCAGCGTAAACCGACTAGCGGGAGACAATGAGCAGTTCTTC.

The chain recombines TRBV18 with TRBJ2-7; D remains unclear. In germline, CDR1 is KGHSH, CDR2 LQKENI. V lost 9 bases and J lost 5, with 20 bases in between. The CDR3 contains 14 residues. Here the CDR3 DNA reads TGTGCCAGTACCCCGGAAGAAGTAGTCGACGAGCAGTACTTC. It specifies CASTPEEVVDEQYF.

V gene TRBV7-9 combines with J gene TRBJ2-3; TRBD1 matches 8 bases. Germline V CDR1 and CDR2: SEHNR, FQNEAQ (reference sequence). The CDR3 length is 15 residues. The J segment lost 3 bases and the V segment lost 1 base, leaving 3 bases of the junction unmatched. The CDR3 reads CASSLGQGSTDTQYF. The CDR3 nucleotides read TGTGCCAGCAGCTTAGGACAGGGGAGTACAGATACGCAGTATTTT.

This chain uses TRBV27 with TRBJ1-1; D gene ambiguous. CDR3 size: 18 residues. The ends were cut back, 1 base at V and 1 base at J, with 19 bases in the middle. CDR1 and CDR2 from the germline V gene are MNHEY and SMNVEV (reference sequence). In nucleotides, the CDR3 is TGTGCCAGCAGTTTATTGGTGGTCGGAGAAAGGGAGAACACTGAAGCTTTCTTT. This encodes CASSLLVVGERENTEAFF.

The rearrangement links TRBV7-9 to TRBJ2-7; TRBD2 matches 7 bases. Germline V gene lookup returns CDR1 SEHNR and CDR2 FQNEAQ (reference sequence). The V and J ends lost 3 bases and 6 bases, in that order; junction bases with no gene match: 11. The CDR3 has 15 amino acids. As DNA, the CDR3 is TGTGCCAGCAGCTTTGCGGGAGCATCTTTTGGCGAGCAGTACTTC. It is translated as CASSFAGASFGEQYF. Looking up the rest from reference TRBV7-9 and TRBJ2-7 gives the full variable domain: DTGVSQNPRHKITKRGQNVTFRCDPISEHNRLYWYRQTLGQGPEFLTYFQNEAQLEKSRLLSDRFSAERPKGSFSTLEIQRTEQGDSAMYLCASSFAGASFGEQYFGPGTRLTVT.

The genes are TRBV9 and TRBJ1-2; D gene unclear. The CDR3 is made up of 13 amino acids. Germline loops: CDR1 SGDLS, CDR2 YYNGEE. V was pared by 0 bases and J by 2 bases, with 5 bases between. The CDR3 reads CASSVDFNYGYTF. The CDR3 bases are TGTGCCAGCAGCGTAGACTTCAACTATGGCTACACCTTC.

Worth noting for this clone: The sample carries other DNA sequences with the same CDR3. This chain uses TRBV9 with TRBJ2-7; no clear D gene. V shed 0 bases and J shed 1 base, with 8 bases lying between them. Germline values: CDR1 SGDLS, CDR2 YYNGEE. This CDR3 has 14 residues. CDR3 nucleotide sequence: TGTGCCAGCAGCGTAGAAGGAGATTCCTACGAGCAGTACTTC. This translates into CASSVEGDSYEQYF.